The rows below give T cell receptor beta chains drawn from one sample of a study of response to subunit inactivated influenza vaccine. TCRdb processed the RT-PCR reads anew with MiXCR; each CDR3 protein has one entry. The sample yields about 540,000 distinct CDR3 sequences, roughly a quarter seen once. These data are also associated with another study on T cells expressing NK-cell markers.

The source was CD4+ T cells sorted from PBMCs, collected 11 to 12 days after vaccination. The origin of the receptors is a man aged 45-65 years who received an inactivated influenza vaccine. CDR3s include the opening cysteine and the closing phenylalanine or tryptophan. Each record gives: CDR3 DNA, CDR3 protein, J gene, V gene, clone size, D gene. The D gene is left open where the match is weak. Clone size is stated in some rows and not others, as once, few, many or a class when expanded.

CDR3nt: TGTGCCAGCAAAAGACTAGCTGGAAGCAACGAGCAGTACTTC
CDR3aa: CASKRLAGSNEQYF
j_gene: TRBJ2-7
v_gene: TRBV6-1
abundance: .
d_gene: TRBD2

CDR3nt: TGTGCCATCAGTGAGTCCGCAGCCCAAACGATCTATGGCTACACCTTC
CDR3aa: CAISESAAQTIYGYTF
j_gene: TRBJ1-2
v_gene: TRBV10-3
abundance: few
d_gene: .

CDR3nt: TGTGCCAGCAGCTTAGTAGGTGTCGGGGAGCTGTTTTTT
CDR3aa: CASSLVGVGELFF
j_gene: TRBJ2-2
v_gene: TRBV11-2
abundance: .
d_gene: .

CDR3nt: TGCAGTGCTAGAGGACAAGTGGCGGGGCAAGAGACCCAGTACTTC
CDR3aa: CSARGQVAGQETQYF
j_gene: TRBJ2-5
v_gene: TRBV20-1
abundance: .
d_gene: .

CDR3nt: TGTGCCAGCAGCCCATCGCAGGGGGTGACCTACGAGCAGTACTTC
CDR3aa: CASSPSQGVTYEQYF
j_gene: TRBJ2-7
v_gene: TRBV6-1
abundance: .
d_gene: TRBD1

CDR3nt: TGTGCCAGCAGCCCGACGGATTTGAACACTGAAGCTTTCTTT
CDR3aa: CASSPTDLNTEAFF
j_gene: TRBJ1-1
v_gene: TRBV7-3
abundance: .
d_gene: .

CDR3nt: TGTGCCAGCAGCTTAACCTTACAGGGGGCGATCTACAATGAGCAGTTCTTC
CDR3aa: CASSLTLQGAIYNEQFF
j_gene: TRBJ2-1
v_gene: TRBV7-2
abundance: .
d_gene: TRBD1

CDR3nt: TGTGCCAGCGGGGGGGGAATCTACAATGAGCAGTTCTTC
CDR3aa: CASGGGIYNEQFF
j_gene: TRBJ2-1
v_gene: TRBV28
abundance: few
d_gene: TRBD2

CDR3nt: TGTGCCAGCAGCCCCGTGACAGGCGAGCAGTACTTC
CDR3aa: CASSPVTGEQYF
j_gene: TRBJ2-7
v_gene: TRBV3-1
abundance: .
d_gene: .

CDR3nt: TGTGCCAGCAGCTCGTTTCGGGACTGGGTCCCAGATACGCAGTATTTT
CDR3aa: CASSSFRDWVPDTQYF
j_gene: TRBJ2-3
v_gene: TRBV7-2
abundance: few
d_gene: .

CDR3nt: TGTGCCAGCAGCACAGTTGGCATTCAGTACTTC
CDR3aa: CASSTVGIQYF
j_gene: TRBJ2-4
v_gene: TRBV3-1
abundance: .
d_gene: .

CDR3nt: TGCAGTGCTAGCGGGAGTTCTGATACGCAGTATTTT
CDR3aa: CSASGSSDTQYF
j_gene: TRBJ2-3
v_gene: TRBV20-1
abundance: many
d_gene: .

CDR3nt: TGCAGTGCTAGAAGACAGGACTATGGGTATTTT
CDR3aa: CSARRQDYGYF
j_gene: TRBJ1-5
v_gene: TRBV20-1
abundance: few
d_gene: .

CDR3nt: TGTGCCAGCAGCTCGCGGACCAATCAGCCCCAGCATTTT
CDR3aa: CASSSRTNQPQHF
j_gene: TRBJ1-5
v_gene: TRBV7-2
abundance: few
d_gene: .

CDR3nt: TGCAGTGCTAGAGATCCGAATAGCGGGTACCCCTTC
CDR3aa: CSARDPNSGYPF
j_gene: TRBJ2-7
v_gene: TRBV20-1
abundance: few
d_gene: TRBD2

CDR3nt: TGTGCCAGCTGGCGGCCCCAAGAGACCCAGTACTTC
CDR3aa: CASWRPQETQYF
j_gene: TRBJ2-5
v_gene: TRBV2
abundance: .
d_gene: .

CDR3nt: TGTGCCAGCAGCTTATCCACCACGGGTTACGAGCAGTACTTC
CDR3aa: CASSLSTTGYEQYF
j_gene: TRBJ2-7
v_gene: TRBV7-2
abundance: .
d_gene: .

CDR3nt: TGTGCCAGCAGCCGCGCCCGGGACATGGGGGAGACCCAGTACTTC
CDR3aa: CASSRARDMGETQYF
j_gene: TRBJ2-5
v_gene: TRBV5-6
abundance: few
d_gene: .

CDR3nt: TGTGCCAGCAGCTTGGCTAGCGGGAGTGGTACAGATACGCAGTATTTT
CDR3aa: CASSLASGSGTDTQYF
j_gene: TRBJ2-3
v_gene: TRBV5-6
abundance: .
d_gene: TRBD2

CDR3nt: TGCGCCAGCAGCTTGATGGGTACAGGGGTTGAGCAGTACTTC
CDR3aa: CASSLMGTGVEQYF
j_gene: TRBJ2-7
v_gene: TRBV5-1
abundance: .
d_gene: TRBD1

CDR3nt: TGCGCCAGCAGCGCCCCGGGACAGGGTGAAGCTTTCTTT
CDR3aa: CASSAPGQGEAFF
j_gene: TRBJ1-1
v_gene: TRBV5-1
abundance: .
d_gene: TRBD1

CDR3nt: TGTGCCAGCAGTGAACACGCGACGACTAGCGAGCAGTACTTC
CDR3aa: CASSEHATTSEQYF
j_gene: TRBJ2-7
v_gene: TRBV25-1
abundance: few
d_gene: .

CDR3nt: TGTGCCAGCAGCCAGACCATGAGAGGGTTTCGCACCGGGGAGCTGTTTTTT
CDR3aa: CASSQTMRGFRTGELFF
j_gene: TRBJ2-2
v_gene: TRBV4-2
abundance: many
d_gene: .

CDR3nt: TGTGCCAGCAGCTTACTCTCGCACGAGCAGTACTTC
CDR3aa: CASSLLSHEQYF
j_gene: TRBJ2-7
v_gene: TRBV7-9
abundance: .
d_gene: .

CDR3nt: TGTGCCAGCAGCCAAGATCGGCCCTCTTTTTTCAATGAGCAGTTCTTC
CDR3aa: CASSQDRPSFFNEQFF
j_gene: TRBJ2-1
v_gene: TRBV4-2
abundance: .
d_gene: .

CDR3nt: TGTGCCAGCAGCTTAGGGGAAGGCGGGGAGCTGTTTTTT
CDR3aa: CASSLGEGGELFF
j_gene: TRBJ2-2
v_gene: TRBV7-2
abundance: .
d_gene: .

CDR3nt: TGCAGTGCTAGAATATTAGGAATGAACACTGAAGCTTTCTTT
CDR3aa: CSARILGMNTEAFF
j_gene: TRBJ1-1
v_gene: TRBV20-1
abundance: .
d_gene: .

CDR3nt: TGCAGCGTTGTACTGGAGGGGAATAATGAGCAGTTCTTC
CDR3aa: CSVVLEGNNEQFF
j_gene: TRBJ2-1
v_gene: TRBV29-1
abundance: .
d_gene: .

CDR3nt: TGTGCCAGCAGTACGACTAGCGGGAGAGCCACAGATACGCAGTATTTT
CDR3aa: CASSTTSGRATDTQYF
j_gene: TRBJ2-3
v_gene: TRBV6-1
abundance: .
d_gene: TRBD2

CDR3nt: TGTGCCAGCAGCCAAGAGCACGCTAGCGGGAGGGCGACAGATACGCAGTATTTT
CDR3aa: CASSQEHASGRATDTQYF
j_gene: TRBJ2-3
v_gene: TRBV3-1
abundance: .
d_gene: TRBD2

CDR3nt: TGTGCCAGCACCCTTGGGGGGCGTGTGGGTGAAGCTTTCTTT
CDR3aa: CASTLGGRVGEAFF
j_gene: TRBJ1-1
v_gene: TRBV12-3/TRBV12-4
abundance: few
d_gene: .

CDR3nt: TGCGCCAGCAGTCCGGACAGGGATTATAGCAATCAGCCCCAGCATTTT
CDR3aa: CASSPDRDYSNQPQHF
j_gene: TRBJ1-5
v_gene: TRBV4-3
abundance: few
d_gene: TRBD1

CDR3nt: TGTGCCAGCAGCCCTCGCTTGGGACAGGGGACAGATACGCAGTATTTT
CDR3aa: CASSPRLGQGTDTQYF
j_gene: TRBJ2-3
v_gene: TRBV5-4
abundance: .
d_gene: TRBD1

CDR3nt: TGCAGCGCCCGAATAGGAGTCCACTGCACCTTC
CDR3aa: CSARIGVHCTF
j_gene: TRBJ1-2
v_gene: TRBV29-1
abundance: .
d_gene: .

CDR3nt: TGTGCCAGCAGTTTAGAACTTTATAATTCACCCCTCCACTTT
CDR3aa: CASSLELYNSPLHF
j_gene: TRBJ1-6
v_gene: TRBV12-3/TRBV12-4
abundance: .
d_gene: .

CDR3nt: TGTGCCAGCAGTTTGGGATATGTCACGTCCTCAGATACGCAGTATTTT
CDR3aa: CASSLGYVTSSDTQYF
j_gene: TRBJ2-3
v_gene: TRBV27
abundance: few
d_gene: .

CDR3nt: TGTGCCAGCAGTTACCAGACCCCCTACGAGCAGTACTTC
CDR3aa: CASSYQTPYEQYF
j_gene: TRBJ2-7
v_gene: TRBV6-2/TRBV6-3
abundance: .
d_gene: .

CDR3nt: TGTGCCAGCTCACCCTACTCCTACAATGAGCAGTTCTTC
CDR3aa: CASSPYSYNEQFF
j_gene: TRBJ2-1
v_gene: TRBV18
abundance: many
d_gene: .

CDR3nt: TGTGCCATCAGTGTTCTTACGGAGTCTCTTGTAAGGGAGCAGTACTTC
CDR3aa: CAISVLTESLVREQYF
j_gene: TRBJ2-7
v_gene: TRBV10-3
abundance: few
d_gene: .

CDR3nt: TGTGCCAGCAGCCAAGGACTAGCCACAGAGACCCAGTACTTC
CDR3aa: CASSQGLATETQYF
j_gene: TRBJ2-5
v_gene: TRBV7-9
abundance: .
d_gene: TRBD2

CDR3nt: TGTGCCAGCAGCGCCCGTCGGCGACTAGCGGGGGGAACAGATACGCAGTATTTT
CDR3aa: CASSARRRLAGGTDTQYF
j_gene: TRBJ2-3
v_gene: TRBV11-1
abundance: .
d_gene: TRBD2

CDR3nt: TGTGCCAGCAGCTTAGTAACGAGGGGTAATCAGCCCCAGCATTTT
CDR3aa: CASSLVTRGNQPQHF
j_gene: TRBJ1-5
v_gene: TRBV7-2
abundance: .
d_gene: .

CDR3nt: TGTGCCAGCAGCATCGACAGGGGCGGCTATGGCTACACCTTC
CDR3aa: CASSIDRGGYGYTF
j_gene: TRBJ1-2
v_gene: TRBV7-2
abundance: .
d_gene: TRBD1

CDR3nt: TGTGCCAGCAGCCCCAGACAGGGGGCCATTTACGAGCAGTACTTC
CDR3aa: CASSPRQGAIYEQYF
j_gene: TRBJ2-7
v_gene: TRBV7-2
abundance: .
d_gene: TRBD1

CDR3nt: TGTGCCAGCAGCTTAGAGGGGCTAGCGGGAGCGGTAGCCAAAAACATTCAGTACTTC
CDR3aa: CASSLEGLAGAVAKNIQYF
j_gene: TRBJ2-4
v_gene: TRBV7-2
abundance: .
d_gene: TRBD2

CDR3nt: TGTGCCAGCAGCCAAGCTACCGGGTCATCCGGGGAGCTGTTTTTT
CDR3aa: CASSQATGSSGELFF
j_gene: TRBJ2-2
v_gene: TRBV3-1
abundance: .
d_gene: .

CDR3nt: TGTGCCAGCAGTTTAAGGGCAGGGGGGTTGCCCCAGCATTTT
CDR3aa: CASSLRAGGLPQHF
j_gene: TRBJ1-5
v_gene: TRBV27
abundance: few
d_gene: TRBD1

CDR3nt: TGTGCCAGCAGTATGGCAGATTTTGGTGAGCAGTTCTTC
CDR3aa: CASSMADFGEQFF
j_gene: TRBJ2-1
v_gene: TRBV2
abundance: .
d_gene: .

CDR3nt: TGTGCCAGCAGCCAAGACGGGGGACGGCGGGGGCAGCTCTTC
CDR3aa: CASSQDGGRRGQLF
j_gene: TRBJ2-1
v_gene: TRBV3-1
abundance: .
d_gene: .

CDR3nt: TGTGCCAGCAGCTTGGAACAACATAACTATGGCTACACCTTC
CDR3aa: CASSLEQHNYGYTF
j_gene: TRBJ1-2
v_gene: TRBV5-5
abundance: many
d_gene: .

CDR3nt: TGCAGTGCCCCGACTAGGGTGGAGGAGACCCAGTACTTC
CDR3aa: CSAPTRVEETQYF
j_gene: TRBJ2-5
v_gene: TRBV20-1
abundance: .
d_gene: .

CDR3nt: TGCAGTGCGGTGGCGGGAGGGGCGGCCGGGGAGCTGTTTTTT
CDR3aa: CSAVAGGAAGELFF
j_gene: TRBJ2-2
v_gene: TRBV20-1
abundance: .
d_gene: TRBD2

CDR3nt: TGTGCCAGCAGCTTACAGGGGGTTTTCAATGAGCAGTTCTTC
CDR3aa: CASSLQGVFNEQFF
j_gene: TRBJ2-1
v_gene: TRBV5-5
abundance: .
d_gene: TRBD1

CDR3nt: TGTGCCAGCAGCCAGAGATTAGCGGGGCACCAAGAGACCCAGTACTTC
CDR3aa: CASSQRLAGHQETQYF
j_gene: TRBJ2-5
v_gene: TRBV14
abundance: few
d_gene: TRBD2